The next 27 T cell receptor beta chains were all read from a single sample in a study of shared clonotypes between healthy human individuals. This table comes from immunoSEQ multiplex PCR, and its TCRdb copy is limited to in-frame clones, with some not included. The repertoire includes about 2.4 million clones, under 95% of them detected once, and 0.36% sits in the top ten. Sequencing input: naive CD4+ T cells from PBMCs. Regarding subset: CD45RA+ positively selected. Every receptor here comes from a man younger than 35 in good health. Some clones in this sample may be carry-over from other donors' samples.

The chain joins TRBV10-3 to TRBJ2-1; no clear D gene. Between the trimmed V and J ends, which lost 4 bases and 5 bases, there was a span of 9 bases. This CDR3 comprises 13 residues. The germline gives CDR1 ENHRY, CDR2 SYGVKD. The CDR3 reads CAISGNGHNEQFF. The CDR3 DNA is TGTGCCATCAGTGGTAACGGGCACAATGAGCAGTTCTTC.

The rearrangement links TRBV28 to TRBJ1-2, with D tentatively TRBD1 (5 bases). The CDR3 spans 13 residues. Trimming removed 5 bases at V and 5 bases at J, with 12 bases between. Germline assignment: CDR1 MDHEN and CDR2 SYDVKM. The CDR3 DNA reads TGTGCCAGCAGTAGGGGAAATGAGTATGGCTACACCTTC. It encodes CASSRGNEYGYTF.

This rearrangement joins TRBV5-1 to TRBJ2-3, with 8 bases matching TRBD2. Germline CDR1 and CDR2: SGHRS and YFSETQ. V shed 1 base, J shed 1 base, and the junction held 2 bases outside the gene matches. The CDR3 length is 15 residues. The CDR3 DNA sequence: TGCGCCAGCAGCTTGCCGGGAGGGGGCACAGATACGCAGTATTTT. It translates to CASSLPGGGTDTQYF.

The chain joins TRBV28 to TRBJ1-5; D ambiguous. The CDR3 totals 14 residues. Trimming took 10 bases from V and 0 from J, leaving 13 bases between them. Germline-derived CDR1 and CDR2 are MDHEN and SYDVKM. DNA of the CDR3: TGTGCCACCACATACACACATAGCAATCAGCCCCAGCATTTT. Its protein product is CATTYTHSNQPQHF.

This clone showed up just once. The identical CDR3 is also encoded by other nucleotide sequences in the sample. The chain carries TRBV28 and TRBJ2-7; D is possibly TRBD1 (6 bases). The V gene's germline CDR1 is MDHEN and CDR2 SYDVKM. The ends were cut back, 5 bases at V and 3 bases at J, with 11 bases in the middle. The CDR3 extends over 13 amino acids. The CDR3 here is CASSLTGRYEQYF. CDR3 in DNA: TGTGCCAGCAGTCTGACAGGCCGCTACGAGCAGTACTTC.

This chain's CDR3 is CASSLAERESDEQYF. DNA of the CDR3: TGCGCCAGCAGCTTGGCCGAGCGGGAGAGCGACGAGCAGTACTTC. The gene calls are TRBV5-1 and TRBJ2-7; 8 nucleotides line up with TRBD2. There are 15 residues in the CDR3. The J segment lost 5 bases and the V segment lost 0 bases, leaving 7 bases of the junction unmatched. Germline CDR1 SGHRS, CDR2 YFSETQ.

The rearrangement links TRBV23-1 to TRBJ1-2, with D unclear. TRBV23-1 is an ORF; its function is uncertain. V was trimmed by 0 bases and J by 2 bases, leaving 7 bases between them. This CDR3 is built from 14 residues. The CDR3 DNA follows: TGCGCCAGCAGTCAATCGGTAGGGAACTATGGCTACACCTTC. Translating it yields CASSQSVGNYGYTF.

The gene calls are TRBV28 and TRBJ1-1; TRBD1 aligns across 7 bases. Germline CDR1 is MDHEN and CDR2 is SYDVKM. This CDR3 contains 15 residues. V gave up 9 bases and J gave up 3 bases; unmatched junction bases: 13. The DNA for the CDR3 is TGTGCCAGTGGGGGGTCAGGGGGTACCGACACTGAAGCTTTCTTT. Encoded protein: CASGGSGGTDTEAFF.

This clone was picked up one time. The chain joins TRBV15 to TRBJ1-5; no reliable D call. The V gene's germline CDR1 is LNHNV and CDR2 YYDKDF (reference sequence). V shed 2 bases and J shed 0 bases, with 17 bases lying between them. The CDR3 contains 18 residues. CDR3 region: CATSRSVLSGRSNQPQHF. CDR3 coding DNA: TGTGCCACCAGCAGATCTGTCTTGTCAGGTCGTAGCAATCAGCCCCAGCATTTT.

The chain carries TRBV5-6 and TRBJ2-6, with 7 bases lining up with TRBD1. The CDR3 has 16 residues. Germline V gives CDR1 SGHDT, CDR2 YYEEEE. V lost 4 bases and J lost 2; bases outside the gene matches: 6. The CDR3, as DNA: TGTGCCAGCAGCGTAATTCAGGGGGCTGGGGCCAACGTCCTGACTTTC. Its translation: CASSVIQGAGANVLTF.

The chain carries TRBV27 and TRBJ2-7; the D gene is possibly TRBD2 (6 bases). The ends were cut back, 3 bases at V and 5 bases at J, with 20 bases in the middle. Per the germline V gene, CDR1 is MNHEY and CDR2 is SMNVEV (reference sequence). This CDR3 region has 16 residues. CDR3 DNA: TGTGCCAGCAGTTTCCGGCCACTAGCTGAAAGGGACGAGCAGTACTTC. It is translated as CASSFRPLAERDEQYF.

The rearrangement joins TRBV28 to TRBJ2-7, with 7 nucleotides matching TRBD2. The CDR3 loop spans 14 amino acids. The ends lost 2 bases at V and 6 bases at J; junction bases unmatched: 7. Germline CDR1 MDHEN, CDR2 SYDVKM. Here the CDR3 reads CASSLVAGPREQYF. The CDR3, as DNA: TGTGCCAGCAGTTTAGTAGCGGGCCCTCGCGAGCAGTACTTC. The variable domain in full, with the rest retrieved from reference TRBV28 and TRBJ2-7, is DVKVTQSSRYLVKRTGEKVFLECVQDMDHENMFWYRQDPGLGLRLIYFSYDVKMKEKGDIPEGYSVSREKKERFSLILESASTNQTSMYLCASSLVAGPREQYFGPGTRLTVT.

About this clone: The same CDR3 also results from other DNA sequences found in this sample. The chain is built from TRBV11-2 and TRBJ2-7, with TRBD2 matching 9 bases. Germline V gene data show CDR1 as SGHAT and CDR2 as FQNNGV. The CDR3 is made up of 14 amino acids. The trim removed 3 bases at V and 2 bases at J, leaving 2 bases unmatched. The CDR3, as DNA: TGTGCCAGCAGCTTCCTAGCGGGAACCTACGAGCAGTACTTC. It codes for CASSFLAGTYEQYF. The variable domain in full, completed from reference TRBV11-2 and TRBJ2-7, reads EAGVAQSPRYKIIEKRQSVAFWCNPISGHATLYWYQQILGQGPKLLIQFQNNGVVDDSQLPKDRFSAERLKGVDSTLKIQPAKLEDSAVYLCASSFLAGTYEQYFGPGTRLTVT.

CDR3 loop: CASSKGLAAYEQYF. CDR3 in DNA: TGTGCCAGCAGTAAAGGACTAGCGGCCTACGAGCAGTACTTC. The genes are TRBV6-5 and TRBJ2-7; 10 nucleotides agree with TRBD2. This CDR3 region has 14 residues. Trimming took 5 bases from V and 2 from J; bases not matched to a gene: 3. CDR1 and CDR2 (germline): MNHEY, SVGAGI.

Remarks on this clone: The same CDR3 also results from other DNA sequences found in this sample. DNA of the CDR3: TGCGCCAGCAGCTTGGTGCTAGCTAACAATGAGCAGTTCTTC. This codes for CASSLVLANNEQFF. The V and J genes are TRBV5-1 and TRBJ2-1, with a tentative D call TRBD2 (5 bases). Trimming cost V 0 bases and J 5 bases, with 9 bases left between them. The germline V gene has CDR1 SGHRS and CDR2 YFSETQ. The CDR3 has 14 residues.

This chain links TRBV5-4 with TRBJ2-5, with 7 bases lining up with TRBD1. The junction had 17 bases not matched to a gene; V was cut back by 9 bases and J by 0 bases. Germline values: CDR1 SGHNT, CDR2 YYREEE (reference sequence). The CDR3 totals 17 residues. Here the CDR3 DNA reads TGTGCCACCTATACGAACAGGGGAATGAGGAACCAAGAGACCCAGTACTTC. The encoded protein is CATYTNRGMRNQETQYF.

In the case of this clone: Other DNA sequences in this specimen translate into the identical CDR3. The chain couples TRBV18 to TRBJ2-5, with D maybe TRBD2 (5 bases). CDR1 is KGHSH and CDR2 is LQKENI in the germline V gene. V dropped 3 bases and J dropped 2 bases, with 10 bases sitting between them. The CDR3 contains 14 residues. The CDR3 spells CASSPTGSQETQYF. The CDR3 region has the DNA TGTGCCAGCTCACCGACGGGGTCGCAAGAGACCCAGTACTTC.

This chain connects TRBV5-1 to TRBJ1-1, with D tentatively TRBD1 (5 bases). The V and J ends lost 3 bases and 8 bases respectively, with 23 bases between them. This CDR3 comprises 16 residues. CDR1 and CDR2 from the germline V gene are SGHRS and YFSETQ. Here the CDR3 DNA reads TGCGCCAGCAGCTCCCCCTCGGGACCGGGTCCGGGGGAAGCTTTCTTT. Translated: CASSSPSGPGPGEAFF. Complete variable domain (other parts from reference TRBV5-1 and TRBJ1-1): KAGVTQTPRYLIKTRGQQVTLSCSPISGHRSVSWYQQTPGQGLQFLFEYFSETQRNKGNFPGRFSGRQFSNSRSEMNVSTLELGDSALYLCASSSPSGPGPGEAFFGQGTRLTVV.

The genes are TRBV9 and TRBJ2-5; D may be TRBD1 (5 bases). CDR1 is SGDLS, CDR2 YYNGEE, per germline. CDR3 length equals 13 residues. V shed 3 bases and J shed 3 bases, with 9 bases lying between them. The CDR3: CASSADIEETQYF. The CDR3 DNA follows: TGTGCCAGCAGCGCGGACATCGAAGAGACCCAGTACTTC.

CDR3 in amino acids: CASYPQAGYAGELFF. CDR3 nucleotide sequence: TGTGCCAGCTACCCCCAGGCAGGGTACGCCGGGGAGCTGTTTTTT. The V and J genes are TRBV27 and TRBJ2-2; D is perhaps TRBD1 (5 bases). The CDR3 is made up of 15 amino acids. Per germline, CDR1 MNHEY and CDR2 SMNVEV (reference sequence). V was trimmed by 8 bases and J by 6 bases, leaving 19 bases between them.

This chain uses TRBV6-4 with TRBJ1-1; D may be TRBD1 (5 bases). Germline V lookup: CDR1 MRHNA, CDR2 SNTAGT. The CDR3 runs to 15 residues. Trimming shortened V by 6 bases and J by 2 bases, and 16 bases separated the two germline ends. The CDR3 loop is CASSASPGRNTEAFF. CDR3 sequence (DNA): TGTGCCAGCAGCGCCTCCCCGGGACGCAACACTGAAGCTTTCTTT.

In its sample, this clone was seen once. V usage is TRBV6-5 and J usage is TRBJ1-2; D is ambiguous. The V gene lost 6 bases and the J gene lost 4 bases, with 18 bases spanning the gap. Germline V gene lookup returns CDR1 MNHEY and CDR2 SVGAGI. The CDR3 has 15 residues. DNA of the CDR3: TGTGCCAGCAGCTTACAGCGGACTGAGTTCTATGGCTACACCTTC. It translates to CASSLQRTEFYGYTF.

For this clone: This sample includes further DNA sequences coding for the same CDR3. DNA of the CDR3: TGTGCCAGTAGGGACAGGGGCTCCTACGAGCAGTACTTC. Its translation: CASRDRGSYEQYF. The V gene is TRBV19, the J gene TRBJ2-7; 9 bases line up with TRBD1. This CDR3 is built from 13 residues. Losses at the gene ends were 6 bases for V and 0 bases for J; bases not matched to a gene: 0. Germline CDR1 is LNHDA and CDR2 is SQIVND (reference sequence).

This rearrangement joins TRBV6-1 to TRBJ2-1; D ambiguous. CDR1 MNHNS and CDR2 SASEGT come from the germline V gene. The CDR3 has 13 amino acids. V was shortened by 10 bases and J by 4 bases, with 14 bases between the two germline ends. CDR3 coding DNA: TGTGCCACCGACGTCCTGGGATACAATGAGCAGTTCTTC. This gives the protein CATDVLGYNEQFF.

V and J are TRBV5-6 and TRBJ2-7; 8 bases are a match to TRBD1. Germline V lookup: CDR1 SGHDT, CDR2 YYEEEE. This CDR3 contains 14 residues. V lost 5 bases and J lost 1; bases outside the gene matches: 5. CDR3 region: CASRFGTGSYEQYF. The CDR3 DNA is TGTGCCAGCAGATTCGGGACAGGTTCCTACGAGCAGTACTTC.

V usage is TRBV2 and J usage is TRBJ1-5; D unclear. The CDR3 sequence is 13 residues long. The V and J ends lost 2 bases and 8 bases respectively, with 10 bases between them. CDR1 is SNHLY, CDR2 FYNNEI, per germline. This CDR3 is CASSEPGFEPQHF. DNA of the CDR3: TGTGCCAGCAGTGAACCGGGTTTTGAGCCCCAGCATTTT.

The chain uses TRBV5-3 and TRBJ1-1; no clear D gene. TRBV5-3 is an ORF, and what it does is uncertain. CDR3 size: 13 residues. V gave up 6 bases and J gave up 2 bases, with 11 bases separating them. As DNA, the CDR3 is TGTGCCAGAACTCCGGAACTAAACACTGAAGCTTTCTTT. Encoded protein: CARTPELNTEAFF.